This T cell receptor beta chain is drawn from a study of regulatory T cells in long-lasting Graves disease. The overall study: Duration of antithyroid drug therapy among newly diagnosed Graves' patients was under 3 months.

For this clonotype: A read error is likely here: a far larger clone is one base away.

According to the study, TCR beta libraries were built with iRepertoire HTBI primers and CDR3-region Arm-PCR. In the original analysis: Among the samples, 60 to 75 TRBV and 14 to 15 TRBJ segments were identified. TCRdb reprocessed the multiplex PCR reads via MiXCR and lists one record per CDR3 protein. In this record, the V and J calls reflect TCRdb's handling and not the investigators' own analysis. The table shows some 250,000 distinct CDR3 sequences, with over 20% occurring only once. Germline V gene sequence: CDR1 SEHNR, CDR2 FQNEAQ (reference sequence). The ends were cut back, 1 base at V and 3 bases at J, with 13 bases in the middle. The CDR3 extends over 15 amino acids. The time point denotes: newly diagnosed GD, antithyroid drugs for less than 3 months. There was RNA extracted from PBMCs, and the TCR library was made from it.

The receptor was derived from a female donor with Graves disease. The chain recombines TRBV7-9 with TRBJ2-7; D unresolved. Sequencing used peripheral blood mononuclear cells (PBMCs), obtained at new diagnosis, from a patient treated with antithyroid drugs. CDR3: CASSLEADGNYEQYF. The CDR3 bases are TGTGCCAGCAGCTTAGAGGCTGATGGAAACTACGAGCAGTACTTC.